The T cell receptor (beta chain) under discussion was sequenced for a study of blood T cell repertoires in COVID-19. In the study overall: Italy, Spain and the United States were the sources of the convalescent and acute COVID-19 samples. T cells, B-cell-depleted T cells, or PBMCs supplied cDNA or gDNA.

The germline V gene has CDR1 SNHLY and CDR2 FYNNEI. The V and J ends lost 8 bases and 2 bases respectively, with 15 bases between them. CDR3 size: 15 residues. Per the original data handling: By means of reference gene primer amplification, nucleated cell counts were estimated. Measured with immunoSEQ multiplex PCR; TCRdb has only the in-frame clones, and not every one. V and J calls and clone size are those listed in that table; D and trimming were worked out from the DNA. The sample records 200,000 to 250,000 clones, approximately 80% being singletons. The genes are TRBV2 and TRBJ2-2; tentatively, D is TRBD1 (6 bases). The TCR sequence derives from a human donor in a cohort sampled during active COVID-19. Material: peripheral blood. DNA of the CDR3: TGTGCCAGCTGGGCAGGGGTTACTAACACCGGGGAGCTGTTTTTT. Its protein product is CASWAGVTNTGELFF. Based on the CDR3 plus reference TRBV2 and TRBJ2-2, the full variable domain is EPEVTQTPSHQVTQMGQEVILRCVPISNHLYFYWYRQILGQKVEFLVSFYNNEISEKSEIFDDQFSVERPDGSNFTLKIRSTKLEDSAMYFCASWAGVTNTGELFFGEGSRLTVL.